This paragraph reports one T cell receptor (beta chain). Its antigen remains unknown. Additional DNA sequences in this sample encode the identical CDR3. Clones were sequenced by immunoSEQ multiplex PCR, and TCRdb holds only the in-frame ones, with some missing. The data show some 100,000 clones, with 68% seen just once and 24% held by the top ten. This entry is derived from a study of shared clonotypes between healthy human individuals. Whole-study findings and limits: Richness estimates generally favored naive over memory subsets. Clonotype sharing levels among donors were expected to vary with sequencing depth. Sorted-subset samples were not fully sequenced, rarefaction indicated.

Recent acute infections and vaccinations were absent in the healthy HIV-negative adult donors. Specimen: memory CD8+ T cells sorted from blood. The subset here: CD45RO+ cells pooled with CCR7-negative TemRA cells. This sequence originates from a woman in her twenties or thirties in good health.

Written as DNA, the CDR3 is TGTGCCAGCAGTTACTTGCTAGCGGGAAACACCGGGGAGCTGTTTTTT. It encodes CASSYLLAGNTGELFF. V is TRBV6-5 and J is TRBJ2-2; 9 positions agree with TRBD2. Germline CDR1 reads MNHEY; CDR2 reads SVGAGI. The CDR3 contains 16 residues. V lost 1 base and J lost 2; bases outside the gene matches: 2.